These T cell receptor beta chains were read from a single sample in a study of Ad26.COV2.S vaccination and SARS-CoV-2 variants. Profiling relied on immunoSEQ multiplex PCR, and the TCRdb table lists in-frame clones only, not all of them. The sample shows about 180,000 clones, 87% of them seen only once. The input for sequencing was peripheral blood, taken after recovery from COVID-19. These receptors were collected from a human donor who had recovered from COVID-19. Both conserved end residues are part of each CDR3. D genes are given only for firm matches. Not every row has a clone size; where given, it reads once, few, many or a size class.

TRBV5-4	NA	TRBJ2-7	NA	TGTGCCAGCAGCTTGGGTGCCGGCTCCTACGAGCAGTACTTC	CASSLGAGSYEQYF
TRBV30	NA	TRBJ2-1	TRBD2	TGTGCCTGGCTGGGGGGAGGGGAATATGGGTCCTACAATGAGCAGTTCTTC	CAWLGGGEYGSYNEQFF
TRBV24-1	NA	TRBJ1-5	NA	TGTGCCACCAGTGAGGGACACAATAGCAATCAGCCCCAGCATTTT	CATSEGHNSNQPQHF
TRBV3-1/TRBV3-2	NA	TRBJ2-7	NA	TGTGCCAGCAGCCCGGACGGACCCTACGAGCAGTACTTC	CASSPDGPYEQYF
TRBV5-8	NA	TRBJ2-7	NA	TGTGCCAGCAGCTTGATGGGGCCCGTGTTCTACGAGCAGTACTTC	CASSLMGPVFYEQYF
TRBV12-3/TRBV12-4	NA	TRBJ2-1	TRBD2	TGTGCCAGCAGCAGACTAGCGGTCGCTGAGCAGTTCTTC	CASSRLAVAEQFF
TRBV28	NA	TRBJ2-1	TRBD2	TGTGCCAGCAGTTTACTGACTAGCGGGGGGTACAATGAGCAGTTCTTC	CASSLLTSGGYNEQFF
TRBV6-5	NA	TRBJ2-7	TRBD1	TGTGCCAGCCGCCAGGGGGACGAGCAGTACTTC	CASRQGDEQYF
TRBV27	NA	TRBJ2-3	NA	TGTGCCAGCAGTTTATCGGGACATTTGACGGGAACGCAGTATTTT	CASSLSGHLTGTQYF
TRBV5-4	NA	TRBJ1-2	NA	TGTGCCAGCAGCTTCCCAGGGGCCCACTATGGCTACACCTTC	CASSFPGAHYGYTF
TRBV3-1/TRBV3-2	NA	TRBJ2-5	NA	TGTGCCAGCAGCCAAAGAGGGATACGTCGGGAGACCCAGTACTTC	CASSQRGIRRETQYF
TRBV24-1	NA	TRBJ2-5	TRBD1	TGTGCCACCAGTGACCCCGGACAGGGGGCGTCCCAGTACTTC	CATSDPGQGASQYF
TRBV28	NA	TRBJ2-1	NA	TGTGCCAGCAGCAACCCTTCGTCGGGCGGGGGCCTCTACAATGAGCAGTTCTTC	CASSNPSSGGGLYNEQFF
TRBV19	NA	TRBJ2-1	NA	TGTGCCAGTAAGTCAAGGAGGGGGAACAATGAGCAGTTCTTC	CASKSRRGNNEQFF
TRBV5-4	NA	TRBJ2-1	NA	TGTGCCAGCAGCTTGGAGTCAGGGGAGTTTGAGCAGTTCTTC	CASSLESGEFEQFF
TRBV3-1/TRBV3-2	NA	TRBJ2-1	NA	TGTGCCAGCAGCGAGGGACAAGGTATAAATGAGCAGTTCTTC	CASSEGQGINEQFF
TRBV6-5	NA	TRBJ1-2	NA	TGTGCCAGCAGTTGGTCCCATGGCTACACCTTC	CASSWSHGYTF
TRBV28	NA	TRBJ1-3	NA	TGTGCCAGCAGTTTGGGGGGCCAGGCTGGAAACACCATATATTTT	CASSLGGQAGNTIYF
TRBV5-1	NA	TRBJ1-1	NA	TGCGCCAGCAGCTTGTCGGGGGGCGCGGGCACTGAAGCTTTCTTT	CASSLSGGAGTEAFF
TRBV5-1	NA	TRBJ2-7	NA	TGCGCCAGCAGCTTGGACCTTTTACTTGGACGTATCTCCTACGAGCAGTACTTC	CASSLDLLLGRISYEQYF
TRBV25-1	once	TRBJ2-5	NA	TGTGCCAGCAGTGAGGCGGAGAGAGAGGGCGCCCGGTACTTC	CASSEAEREGARYF
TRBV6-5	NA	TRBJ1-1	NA	TGTGCCAGCAGTTACCCAGCGGGCACTGAAGCTTTCTTT	CASSYPAGTEAFF
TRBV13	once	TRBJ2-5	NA	TGTGCCAGCAGCTCGTCAGCCCCCCAAGAGACCCAGTACTTC	CASSSSAPQETQYF
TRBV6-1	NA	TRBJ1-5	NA	TGTGCCAGCAGTGATCAACAGGGATCAGCGGGCAATCAGCCCCAGCATTTT	CASSDQQGSAGNQPQHF
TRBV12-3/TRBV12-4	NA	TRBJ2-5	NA	TGTGCCAGCAGTTTTGGCGTTGAGACCCAGTACTTC	CASSFGVETQYF
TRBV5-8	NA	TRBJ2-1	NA	TGTGCCAGCAGCCTTGCGGGTGTGAATGAGCAGTTCTTC	CASSLAGVNEQFF
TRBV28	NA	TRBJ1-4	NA	TGTGCCAGCAGGACCCGTAGACAGAGTCGGAGGGAAAAACTGTTTTTT	CASRTRRQSRREKLFF